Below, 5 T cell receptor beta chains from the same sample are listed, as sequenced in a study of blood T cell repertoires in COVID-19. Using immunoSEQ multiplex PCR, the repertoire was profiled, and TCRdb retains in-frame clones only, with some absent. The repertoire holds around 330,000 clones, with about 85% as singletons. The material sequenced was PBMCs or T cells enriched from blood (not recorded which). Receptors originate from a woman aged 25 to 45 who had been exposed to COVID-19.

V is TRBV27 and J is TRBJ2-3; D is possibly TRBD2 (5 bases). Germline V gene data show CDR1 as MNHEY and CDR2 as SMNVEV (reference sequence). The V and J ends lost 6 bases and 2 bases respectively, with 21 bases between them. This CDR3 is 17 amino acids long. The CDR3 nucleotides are TGTGCCAGCAGCCCGGTGGGTAGCGCTCGAGTCACAGATACGCAGTATTTT. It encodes CASSPVGSARVTDTQYF.

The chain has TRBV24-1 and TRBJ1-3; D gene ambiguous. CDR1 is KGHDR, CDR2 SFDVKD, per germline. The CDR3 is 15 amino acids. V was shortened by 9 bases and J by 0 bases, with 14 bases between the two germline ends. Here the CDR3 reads CATLQHRSSGNTIYF. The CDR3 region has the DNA TGTGCCACCTTGCAACATCGGAGCTCTGGAAACACCATATATTTT.

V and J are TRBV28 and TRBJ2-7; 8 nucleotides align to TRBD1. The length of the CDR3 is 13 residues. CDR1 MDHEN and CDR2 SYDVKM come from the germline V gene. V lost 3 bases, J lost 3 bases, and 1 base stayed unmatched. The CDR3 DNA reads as TGTGCCAGCAGTTTTGACAGGGGCTACGAGCAGTACTTC. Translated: CASSFDRGYEQYF.

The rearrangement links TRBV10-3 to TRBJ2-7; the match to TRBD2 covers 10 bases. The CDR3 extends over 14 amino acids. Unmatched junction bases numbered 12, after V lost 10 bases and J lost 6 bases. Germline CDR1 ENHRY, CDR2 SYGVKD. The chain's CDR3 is CATRLAGGVGEQYF. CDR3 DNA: TGTGCCACCCGACTAGCGGGCGGCGTGGGCGAGCAGTACTTC.

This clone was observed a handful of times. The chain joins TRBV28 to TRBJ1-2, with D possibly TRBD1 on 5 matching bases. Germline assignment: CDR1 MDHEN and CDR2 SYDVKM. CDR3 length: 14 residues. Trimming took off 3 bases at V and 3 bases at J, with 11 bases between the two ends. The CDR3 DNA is TGTGCCAGCAGTTTTCAGGGCAAAGACTATGGCTACACCTTC. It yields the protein CASSFQGKDYGYTF.